The T cell receptor beta chain under discussion was sequenced for a study of blood T cells in healthy people across ages. About the study: About one barcoded beta molecule per two T cells was captured by template switching.

As concerns this clonotype: Its antigen is unknown.

A second PCR, run for about 6 to 11 cycles, used a sample-barcoded 5' primer plus a J-beta primer mix. With 12 random nucleotides, a template-switch adaptor tagged each individual cDNA molecule. TCRdb reprocessed the 5' RACE reads via MiXCR and lists one record per CDR3 protein. Counted here are some 900,000 distinct CDR3 sequences, about 44% occurring once; the ten biggest clones make up 10% to 15%. Germline CDR1 reads MNHEY; CDR2 reads SMNVEV (reference sequence). CDR3 length equals 14 residues. Study-wide results and limits: Those diversity estimates obtained from one million T cells were thought to be underestimates. Compared with aged donors, long-lived donors showed fewer expanded clones, suggesting selection.

Material: blood. The clonotype was recovered from a man aged 25 to 45 in good health. The rearrangement links TRBV27 to TRBJ2-7; D not resolved. The J call may not be correct, given that the DNA end is closer to TRBJ2-5. CDR3 bases: TGTGCCAGCAGTTTAGTGGGTTATGGGGAGACCCAGTACTTC. It codes for CASSLVGYGETQYF.